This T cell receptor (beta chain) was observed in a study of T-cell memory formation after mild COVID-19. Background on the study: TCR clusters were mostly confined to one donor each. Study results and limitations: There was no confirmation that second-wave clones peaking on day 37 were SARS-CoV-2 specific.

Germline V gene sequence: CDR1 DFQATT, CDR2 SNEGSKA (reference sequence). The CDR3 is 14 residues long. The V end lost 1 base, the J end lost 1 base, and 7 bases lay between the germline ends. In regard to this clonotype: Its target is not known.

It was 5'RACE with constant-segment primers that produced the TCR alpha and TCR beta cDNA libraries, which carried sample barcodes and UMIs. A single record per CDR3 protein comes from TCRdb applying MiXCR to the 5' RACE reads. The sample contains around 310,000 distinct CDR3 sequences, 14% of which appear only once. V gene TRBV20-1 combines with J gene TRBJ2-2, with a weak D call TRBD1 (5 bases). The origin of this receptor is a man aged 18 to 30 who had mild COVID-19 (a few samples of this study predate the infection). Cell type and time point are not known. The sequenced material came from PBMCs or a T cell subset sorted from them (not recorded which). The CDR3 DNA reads TGCAGTGCTAGAGGACAGCAGAACACCGGGGAGCTGTTTTTT. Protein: CSARGQQNTGELFF.